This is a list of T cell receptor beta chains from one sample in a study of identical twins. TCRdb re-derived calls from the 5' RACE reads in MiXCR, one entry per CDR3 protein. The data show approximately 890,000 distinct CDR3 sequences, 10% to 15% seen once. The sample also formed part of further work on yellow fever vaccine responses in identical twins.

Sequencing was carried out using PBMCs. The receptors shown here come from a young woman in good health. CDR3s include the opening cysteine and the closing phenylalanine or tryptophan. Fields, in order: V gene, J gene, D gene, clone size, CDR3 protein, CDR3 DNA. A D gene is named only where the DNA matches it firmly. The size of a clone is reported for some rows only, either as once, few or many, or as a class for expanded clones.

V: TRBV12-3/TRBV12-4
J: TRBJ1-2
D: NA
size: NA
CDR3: CASTDRAWYGYTF
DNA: TGTGCCAGCACCGACAGAGCGTGGTATGGCTACACCTTC

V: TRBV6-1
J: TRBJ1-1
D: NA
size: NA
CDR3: CASSQLATRGLNTEAFF
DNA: TGTGCCAGCAGTCAGCTGGCGACCCGGGGCCTGAACACTGAAGCTTTCTTT

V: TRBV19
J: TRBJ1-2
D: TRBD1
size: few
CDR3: CASSTGQGGSGYTF
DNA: TGTGCCAGTAGTACCGGACAGGGAGGGTCGGGCTACACCTTC

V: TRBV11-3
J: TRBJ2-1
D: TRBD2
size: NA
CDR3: CASSLGVSGRRNEQFF
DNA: TGTGCCAGCAGCTTAGGGGTTAGCGGGAGAAGGAATGAGCAGTTCTTC

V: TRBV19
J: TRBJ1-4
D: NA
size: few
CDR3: CASTPPGPFSGTNEKLFF
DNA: TGTGCCAGTACCCCCCCCGGGCCTTTTTCAGGAACTAATGAAAAACTGTTTTTT

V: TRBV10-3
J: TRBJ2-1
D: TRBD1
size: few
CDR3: CAIRDREYNEQFF
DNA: TGTGCCATCAGGGACAGGGAGTACAATGAGCAGTTCTTC

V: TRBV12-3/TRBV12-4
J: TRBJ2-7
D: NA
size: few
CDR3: CASSPRGSEQYF
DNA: TGTGCCAGCAGTCCCCGGGGGAGTGAGCAGTACTTC

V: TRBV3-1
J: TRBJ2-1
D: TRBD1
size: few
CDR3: CASSQIHIGTGGFEQFF
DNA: TGTGCCAGCAGCCAAATCCATATAGGGACAGGGGGCTTTGAGCAGTTCTTC

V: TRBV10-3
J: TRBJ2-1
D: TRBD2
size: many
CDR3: CAISPRTSVYNEQFF
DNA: TGTGCCATCAGTCCTCGGACTAGTGTGTACAATGAGCAGTTCTTC

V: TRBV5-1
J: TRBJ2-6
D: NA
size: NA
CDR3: CASSLGGSNSGANVLTF
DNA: TGCGCCAGCAGCTTAGGGGGTTCCAACTCTGGGGCCAACGTCCTGACTTTC

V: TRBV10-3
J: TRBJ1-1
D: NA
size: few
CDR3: CAISGFFGNTEAFF
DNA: TGTGCCATCAGTGGATTCTTCGGGAACACTGAAGCTTTCTTT

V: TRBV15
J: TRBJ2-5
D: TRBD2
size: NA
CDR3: CATSGSPQETQYF
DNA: TGTGCCACTAGCGGGAGCCCCCAAGAGACCCAGTACTTC

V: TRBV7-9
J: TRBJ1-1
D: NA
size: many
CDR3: CASSLVSGTEAFF
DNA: TGTGCCAGCAGTTTAGTATCGGGGACTGAAGCTTTCTTT

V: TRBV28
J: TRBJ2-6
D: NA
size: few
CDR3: CASSGANSGANVLTF
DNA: TGTGCCAGCAGTGGAGCCAACTCTGGGGCCAACGTCCTGACTTTC